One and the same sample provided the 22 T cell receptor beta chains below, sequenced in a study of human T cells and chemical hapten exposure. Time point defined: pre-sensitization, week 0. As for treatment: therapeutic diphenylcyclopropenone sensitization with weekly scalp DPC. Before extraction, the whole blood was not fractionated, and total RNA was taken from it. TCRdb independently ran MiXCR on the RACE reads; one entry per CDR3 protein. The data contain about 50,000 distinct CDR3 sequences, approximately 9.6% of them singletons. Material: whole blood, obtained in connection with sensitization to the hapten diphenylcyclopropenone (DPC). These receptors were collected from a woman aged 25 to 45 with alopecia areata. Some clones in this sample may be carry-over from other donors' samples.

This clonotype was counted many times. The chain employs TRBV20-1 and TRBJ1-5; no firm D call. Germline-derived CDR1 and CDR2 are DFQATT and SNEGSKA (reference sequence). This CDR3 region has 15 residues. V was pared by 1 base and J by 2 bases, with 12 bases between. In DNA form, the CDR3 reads TGCAGTGCTAGAGTCGCACAACGGGGCAATCAGCCCCAGCATTTT. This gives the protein CSARVAQRGNQPQHF.

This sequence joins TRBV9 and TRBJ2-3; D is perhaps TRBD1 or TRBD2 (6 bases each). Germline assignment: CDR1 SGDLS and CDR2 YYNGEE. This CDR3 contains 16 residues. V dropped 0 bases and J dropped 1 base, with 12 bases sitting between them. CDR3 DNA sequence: TGTGCCAGCAGCGTAGACCACGGGGGCGGCACAGATACGCAGTATTTT. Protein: CASSVDHGGGTDTQYF.

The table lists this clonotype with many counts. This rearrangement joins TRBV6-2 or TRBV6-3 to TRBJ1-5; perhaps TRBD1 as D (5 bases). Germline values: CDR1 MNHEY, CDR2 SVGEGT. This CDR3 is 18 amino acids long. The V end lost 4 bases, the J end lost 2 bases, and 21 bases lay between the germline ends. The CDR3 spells CASSLTGRTLLGNQPQHF. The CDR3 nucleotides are TGTGCCAGCAGTTTGACCGGCCGGACACTTTTGGGCAATCAGCCCCAGCATTTT.

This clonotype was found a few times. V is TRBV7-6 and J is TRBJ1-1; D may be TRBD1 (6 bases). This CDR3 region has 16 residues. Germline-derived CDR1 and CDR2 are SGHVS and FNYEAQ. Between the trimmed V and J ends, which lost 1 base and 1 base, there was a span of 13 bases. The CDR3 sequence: CASSLGEGGRNTEAFF. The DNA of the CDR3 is TGTGCCAGCAGCTTAGGGGAGGGGGGGAGGAACACTGAAGCTTTCTTT. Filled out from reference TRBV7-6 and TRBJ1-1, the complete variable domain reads GAGVSQSPRYKVTKRGQDVALRCDPISGHVSLYWYRQALGQGPEFLTYFNYEAQQDKSGLPNDRFSAERPEGSISTLTIQRTEQRDSAMYRCASSLGEGGRNTEAFFGQGTRLTVV.

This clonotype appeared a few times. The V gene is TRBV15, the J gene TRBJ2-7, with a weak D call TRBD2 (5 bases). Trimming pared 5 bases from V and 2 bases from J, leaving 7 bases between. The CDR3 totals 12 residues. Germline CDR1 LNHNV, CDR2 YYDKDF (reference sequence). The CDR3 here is CATSGLAYEQYF. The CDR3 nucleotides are TGTGCCACCAGCGGACTTGCCTACGAGCAGTACTTC. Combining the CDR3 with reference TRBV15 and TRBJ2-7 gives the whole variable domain DAMVIQNPRYQVTQFGKPVTLSCSQTLNHNVMYWYQQKSSQAPKLLFHYYDKDFNNEADTPDNFQSRRPNTSFCFLDIRSPGLGDTAMYLCATSGLAYEQYFGPGTRLTVT.

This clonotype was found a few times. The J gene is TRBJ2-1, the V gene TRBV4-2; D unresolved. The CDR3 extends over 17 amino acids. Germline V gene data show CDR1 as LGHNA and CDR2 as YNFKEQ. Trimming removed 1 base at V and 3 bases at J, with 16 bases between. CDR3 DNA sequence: TGTGCCAGCAGCCAAGGATCAGGAACCGAGAACTACAATGAGCAGTTCTTC. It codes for CASSQGSGTENYNEQFF.

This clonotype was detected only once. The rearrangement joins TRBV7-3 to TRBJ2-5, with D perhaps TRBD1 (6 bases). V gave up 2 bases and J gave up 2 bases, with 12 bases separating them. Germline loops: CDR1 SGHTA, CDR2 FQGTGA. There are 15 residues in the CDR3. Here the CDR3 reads CASSLGSGDQETQYF. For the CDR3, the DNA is TGTGCCAGCAGCTTAGGGTCAGGGGATCAAGAGACCCAGTACTTC.

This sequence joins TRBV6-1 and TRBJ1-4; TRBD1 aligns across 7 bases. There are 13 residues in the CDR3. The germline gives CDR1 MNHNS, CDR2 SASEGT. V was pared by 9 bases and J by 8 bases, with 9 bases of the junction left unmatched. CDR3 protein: CASIDRVDEKLFF. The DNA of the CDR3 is TGTGCCAGTATTGACAGGGTTGACGAAAAACTGTTTTTT.

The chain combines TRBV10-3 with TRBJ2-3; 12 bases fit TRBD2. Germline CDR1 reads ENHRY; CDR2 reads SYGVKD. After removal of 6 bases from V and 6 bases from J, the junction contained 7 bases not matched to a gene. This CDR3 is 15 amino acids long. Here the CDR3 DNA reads TGTGCCATCAGGCTAGCGGGGGGGCCATGGGATACGCAGTATTTT. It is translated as CAIRLAGGPWDTQYF.

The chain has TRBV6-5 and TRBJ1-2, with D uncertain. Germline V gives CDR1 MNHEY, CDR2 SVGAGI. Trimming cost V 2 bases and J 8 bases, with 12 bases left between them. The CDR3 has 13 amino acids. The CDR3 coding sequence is TGTGCCAGCAGTTACCTATCTAGCCCGGGCTACACCTTC. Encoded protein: CASSYLSSPGYTF.

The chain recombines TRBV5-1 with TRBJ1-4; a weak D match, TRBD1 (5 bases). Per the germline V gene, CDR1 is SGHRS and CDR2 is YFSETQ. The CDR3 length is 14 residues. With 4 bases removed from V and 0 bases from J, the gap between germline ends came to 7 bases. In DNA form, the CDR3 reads TGCGCCAGCAGCCCAGGGTCAACTAATGAAAAACTGTTTTTT. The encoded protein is CASSPGSTNEKLFF.

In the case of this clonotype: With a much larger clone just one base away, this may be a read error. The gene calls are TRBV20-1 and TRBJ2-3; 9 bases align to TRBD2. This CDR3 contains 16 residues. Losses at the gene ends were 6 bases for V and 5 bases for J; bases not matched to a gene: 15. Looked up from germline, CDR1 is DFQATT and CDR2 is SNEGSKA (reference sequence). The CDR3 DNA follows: TGCAGTGCCCAAATCCTAGCGGGGACGACAGGAGATACGCAGTATTTT. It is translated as CSAQILAGTTGDTQYF.

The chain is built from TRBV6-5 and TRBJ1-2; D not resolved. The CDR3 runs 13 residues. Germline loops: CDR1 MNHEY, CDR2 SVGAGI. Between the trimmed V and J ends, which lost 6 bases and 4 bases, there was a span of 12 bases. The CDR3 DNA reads TGTGCCAGCAGACCCACCGCCTTCTATGGCTACACCTTC. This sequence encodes CASRPTAFYGYTF.

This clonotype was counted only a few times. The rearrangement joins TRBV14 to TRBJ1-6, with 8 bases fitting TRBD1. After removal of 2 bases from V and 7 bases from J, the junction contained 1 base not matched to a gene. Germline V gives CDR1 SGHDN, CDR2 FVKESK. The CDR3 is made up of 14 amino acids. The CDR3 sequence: CASSQNRGNSPLHF. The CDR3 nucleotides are TGTGCCAGCAGCCAAAACAGGGGGAATTCACCCCTCCACTTT.

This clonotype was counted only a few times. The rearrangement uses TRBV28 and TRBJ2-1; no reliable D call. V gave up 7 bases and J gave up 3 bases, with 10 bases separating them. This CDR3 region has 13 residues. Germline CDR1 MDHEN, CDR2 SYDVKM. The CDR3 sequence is CASTGRIYNEQFF. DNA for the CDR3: TGTGCCAGCACAGGACGGATCTACAATGAGCAGTTCTTC.

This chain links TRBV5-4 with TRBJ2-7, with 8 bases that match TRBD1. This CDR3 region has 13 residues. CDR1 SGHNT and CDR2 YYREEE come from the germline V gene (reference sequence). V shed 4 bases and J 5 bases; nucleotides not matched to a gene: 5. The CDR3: CASSNRGTHEQYF. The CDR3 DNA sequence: TGTGCCAGCAGCAACAGGGGGACCCACGAGCAGTACTTC.

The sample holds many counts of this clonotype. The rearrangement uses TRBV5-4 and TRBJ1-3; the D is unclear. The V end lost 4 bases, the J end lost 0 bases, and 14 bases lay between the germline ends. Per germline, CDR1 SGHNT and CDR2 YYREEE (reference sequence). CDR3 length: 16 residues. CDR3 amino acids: CASSRGRSYSGNTIYF. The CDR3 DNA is TGTGCCAGCAGCCGAGGACGGAGTTACTCTGGAAACACCATATATTTT.

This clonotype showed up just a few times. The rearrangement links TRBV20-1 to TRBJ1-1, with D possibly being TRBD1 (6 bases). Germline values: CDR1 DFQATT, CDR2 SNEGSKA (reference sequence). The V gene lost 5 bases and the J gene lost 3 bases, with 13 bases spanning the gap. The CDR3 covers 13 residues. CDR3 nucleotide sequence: TGCAGTGCTGGGACAAGAGAGGACACTGAAGCTTTCTTT. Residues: CSAGTREDTEAFF.

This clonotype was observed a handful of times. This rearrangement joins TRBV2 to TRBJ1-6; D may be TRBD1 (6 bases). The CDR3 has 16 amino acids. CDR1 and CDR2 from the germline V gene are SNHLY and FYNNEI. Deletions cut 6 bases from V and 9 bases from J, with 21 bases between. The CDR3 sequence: CASRGESAGDASPLHF. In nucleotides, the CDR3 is TGTGCCAGCAGGGGGGAGTCGGCAGGGGATGCTTCACCCCTCCACTTT. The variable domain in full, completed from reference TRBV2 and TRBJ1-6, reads EPEVTQTPSHQVTQMGQEVILRCVPISNHLYFYWYRQILGQKVEFLVSFYNNEISEKSEIFDDQFSVERPDGSNFTLKIRSTKLEDSAMYFCASRGESAGDASPLHFGNGTRLTVT.

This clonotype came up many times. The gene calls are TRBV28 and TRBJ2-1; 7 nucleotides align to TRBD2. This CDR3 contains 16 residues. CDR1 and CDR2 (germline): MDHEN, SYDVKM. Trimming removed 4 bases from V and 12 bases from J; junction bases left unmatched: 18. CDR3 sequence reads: CASSSTSEGSTMRQFF. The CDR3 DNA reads TGTGCCAGCAGTTCTACTAGCGAAGGTTCTACAATGAGGCAGTTCTTC.

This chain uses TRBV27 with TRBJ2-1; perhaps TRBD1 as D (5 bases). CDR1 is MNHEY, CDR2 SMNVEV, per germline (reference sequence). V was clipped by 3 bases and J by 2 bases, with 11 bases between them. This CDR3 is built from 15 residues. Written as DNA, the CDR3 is TGTGCCAGCAGTTTCCGGCAGGGTCCCTACAATGAGCAGTTCTTC. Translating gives CASSFRQGPYNEQFF.

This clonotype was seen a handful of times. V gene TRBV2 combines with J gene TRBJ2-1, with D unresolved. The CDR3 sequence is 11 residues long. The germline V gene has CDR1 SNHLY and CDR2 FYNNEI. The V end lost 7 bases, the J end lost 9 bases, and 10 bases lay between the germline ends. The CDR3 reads CASTPSSEQFF. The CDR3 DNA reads TGTGCCAGCACTCCGAGTAGTGAGCAGTTCTTC.